Sequencing of this T cell receptor beta chain was carried out in a study of T cells after posttransplantation cyclophosphamide. Overall study findings and caveats: Recipient CMV seropositivity and CMV reactivation strongly tracked TRB clonality.

Profiled with immunoSEQ multiplex PCR; TCRdb holds only in-frame clones, not every one. The sample comprises about 21,000 clones, approximately 86% of which are singletons, and around 2.1% rests with the top ten. Trimming removed 5 bases at V and 7 bases at J, with 18 bases between. Per germline, CDR1 PRHDT and CDR2 FYEKMQ (reference sequence). This CDR3 comprises 15 residues. Sampled 1 year posttransplant, controls received myeloablative marrow transplants, methotrexate and a calcineurin inhibitor. Worth noting for this clone: Its antigen remains unidentified.

The TCR sequence derives from a female patient between 30 and 40 years old who received an allogeneic stem cell transplant from an unrelated donor, was CMV-positive, and had acute and chronic GVHD. The T cells may come from the graft donor. The specimen was PBMCs, collected about 360 days after allogeneic stem cell transplant with calcineurin inhibitor and methotrexate. The rearrangement uses TRBV13 and TRBJ1-5; D is perhaps TRBD1 (5 bases). The CDR3 DNA sequence: TGTGCCAGCAGCACCAGCAGGGTCGGAGACCAGCCCCAGCATTTT. Its translation: CASSTSRVGDQPQHF.